The rows below give T cell receptor delta chains drawn from one sample of a study of delta chains in infants with herpesvirus infections. TCRdb reapplied CATT to the RT-PCR reads. The top ten clones hold approximately 42% of a sample with approximately 200 delta-chain clones, 10% to 15% of them seen once. The sample in question was peripheral blood, obtained at time point 1 of longitudinal follow-up. The receptors were gathered from a human donor who was a Ugandan infant, either HIV-exposed or HIV-unexposed (not recorded which). Both conserved end residues are part of each CDR3. Fields, in order: V gene, D gene, J gene, clone size, CDR3 protein, CDR3 DNA. D genes are given only for firm matches. Expanded clones get a size class; other rows say once, few or many, or leave the size out.

V: TRDV1
D: .
J: TRDJ1
size: .
CDR3: CALGAPLYTDKLIF
DNA: TGTGCTCTTGGGGCCCCCCTGTACACCGATAAACTCATCTTT

V: TRDV3
D: TRDD3
J: TRDJ1
size: hyperexpanded
CDR3: CASCSVLGVLTDKLIF
DNA: TGTGCCTCATGCTCCGTACTGGGGGTCCTCACCGATAAACTCATCTTT

V: TRAV29/DV5
D: TRDD3
J: TRDJ3
size: .
CDR3: CAATHSTLGDTRDWDTRQMFF
DNA: TGTGCAGCAACCCATTCTACACTGGGGGATACGCGGGACTGGGACACCCGACAGATGTTTTTC

V: TRAV29/DV5
D: TRDD3
J: TRDJ3
size: .
CDR3: CAAVGLPRHTGGYSWDTRQMFF
DNA: TGTGCAGCAGTCGGCCTTCCAAGGCATACTGGGGGATACTCCTGGGACACCCGACAGATGTTTTTC

V: TRDV1
D: TRDD3
J: TRDJ1
size: large
CDR3: CALGALGVYTDKLIF
DNA: TGTGCTCTTGGGGCACTGGGGGTTTACACCGATAAACTCATCTTT

V: TRDV2
D: TRDD3
J: TRDJ1
size: .
CDR3: CACDTPGGPLYTDKLIF
DNA: TGTGCCTGTGACACCCCTGGGGGACCGCTGTACACCGATAAACTCATCTTT

V: TRAV29/DV5
D: .
J: TRDJ1
size: .
CDR3: CSVLLCSWATTLGDTGYTDKLIF
DNA: .

V: TRDV2
D: TRDD3
J: TRDJ2
size: hyperexpanded
CDR3: CACDILGDTEPPSLTAQLFF
DNA: TGTGCCTGTGATATACTGGGGGATACAGAGCCCCCTTCTTTGACAGCACAACTCTTCTTT

V: TRDV2
D: TRDD3
J: TRDJ3
size: few
CDR3: CACDTGGYVWDTRQMFF
DNA: TGTGCCTGTGACACTGGGGGATACGTCTGGGACACCCGACAGATGTTTTTC

V: TRDV1
D: TRDD3
J: TRDJ1
size: .
CDR3: CALGDTDAYSRTGGYEELIF
DNA: TGTGCTCTTGGGGATACTGATGCCTATAGCCGTACTGGGGGATACGAGGAACTCATCTTT

V: TRDV2
D: TRDD3
J: TRDJ3
size: .
CDR3: CACDTGGYWDTRQMFF
DNA: TGTGCCTGTGACACTGGGGGATACTGGGACACCCGACAGATGTTTTTC

V: TRDV1
D: TRDD3
J: TRDJ1
size: .
CDR3: CALGLLRWGNVLKCCDTDKLIF
DNA: TGTGCTCTTGGGCTACTACGCTGGGGGAACGTCCTCAAGTGCTGTGACACCGATAAACTCATCTTT

V: TRDV1
D: .
J: TRDJ1
size: hyperexpanded
CDR3: CALGEPQGADKLIF
DNA: TGTGCTCTTGGGGAACCACAGGGGGCCGATAAACTCATCTTT

V: TRDV1
D: .
J: TRDJ1
size: large
CDR3: CALGESPPYKLIF
DNA: TGTGCTCTTGGGGAAAGCCCCCCGTATAAACTCATCTTT

V: TRDV2
D: TRDD3
J: TRDJ3
size: .
CDR3: CACDTVLGDTRDTRQMFF
DNA: TGTGCCTGTGACACCGTACTGGGGGATACGCGGGACACCCGACAGATGTTTTTC

V: TRDV1
D: .
J: TRDJ1
size: hyperexpanded
CDR3: CALGERAFLGLGAPLYTDKLIF
DNA: TGTGCTCTTGGGGAACGGGCCTTCCTCGGGCTGGGGGCCCCCCTGTACACCGATAAACTCATCTTT

V: TRDV2
D: TRDD3
J: TRDJ1
size: large
CDR3: CACDTVLGDTGITDKLIF
DNA: TGTGCCTGTGACACCGTACTGGGGGATACGGGAATCACCGATAAACTCATCTTT

V: TRDV2
D: TRDD3
J: TRDJ1
size: hyperexpanded
CDR3: CACDILGDTYTDKLIF
DNA: TGTGCCTGTGACATACTGGGGGATACGTACACCGATAAACTCATCTTT

V: TRDV2
D: TRDD3
J: TRDJ2
size: large
CDR3: CACDTWGIAQLFF
DNA: TGTGCCTGTGACACCTGGGGGATAGCACAACTCTTCTTT

V: TRAV29/DV5
D: .
J: TRDJ1
size: .
CDR3: CSVLLCSKRDTTSVLGIADKLIF
DNA: .

V: TRDV3
D: TRDD3
J: TRDJ1
size: medium-sized
CDR3: CSVLGVLTDKLIF
DNA: TGCTCCGTACTGGGGGTCCTCACCGATAAACTCATCTTT

V: TRDV2
D: TRDD3
J: TRDJ2
size: hyperexpanded
CDR3: CACDVLGDTAQLFF
DNA: TGTGCCTGTGACGTACTGGGGGATACAGCACAACTCTTCTTT

V: TRDV2
D: TRDD3
J: TRDJ3
size: large
CDR3: CACDLLGDSSWDTRQMFF
DNA: TGTGCCTGTGACCTACTGGGGGATAGCTCCTGGGACACCCGACAGATGTTTTTC

V: TRDV2
D: TRDD3
J: TRDJ3
size: hyperexpanded
CDR3: CACDATGGFVWDTRQMFF
DNA: TGTGCCTGTGACGCTACTGGGGGATTCGTCTGGGACACCCGACAGATGTTTTTC

V: TRDV2
D: TRDD3
J: TRDJ3
size: hyperexpanded
CDR3: CACDTGGYSSWDTRQMFF
DNA: TGTGCCTGTGACACTGGGGGATACAGCTCCTGGGACACCCGACAGATGTTTTTC

V: TRDV1
D: TRDD3
J: TRDJ1
size: .
CDR3: CALATPLQGLGGTTDKLIF
DNA: TGTGCTCTTGCGACGCCCCTACAGGGGCTTGGGGGAACCACCGATAAACTCATCTTT

V: TRDV1
D: .
J: TRDJ1
size: .
CDR3: CALGVLLFLRWSTGGFFTDKLIF
DNA: TGTGCTCTTGGGGTTCTCCTTTTCCTACGGTGGAGTACTGGGGGGTTTTTCACCGATAAACTCATCTTT

V: TRDV2
D: TRDD3
J: TRDJ3
size: hyperexpanded
CDR3: CACDTVLGDTRDWDTRQMFF
DNA: TGTGCCTGTGACACCGTACTGGGGGATACGCGGGACTGGGACACCCGACAGATGTTTTTC

V: TRDV1
D: .
J: TRDJ1
size: large
CDR3: CALGELRGAHPGITDKLIF
DNA: TGTGCTCTTGGGGAACTAAGAGGGGCTCACCCAGGAATTACCGATAAACTCATCTTT

V: TRDV2
D: TRDD3
J: TRDJ1
size: .
CDR3: CACDTVLGDTYTDKLIF
DNA: TGTGCCTGTGACACCGTACTGGGGGATACGTACACCGATAAACTCATCTTT

V: TRDV2
D: TRDD3
J: TRDJ2
size: large
CDR3: CACDILGDTAQLFF
DNA: TGTGCCTGTGACATACTGGGGGATACAGCACAACTCTTCTTT

V: TRDV1
D: TRDD3
J: TRDJ1
size: large
CDR3: CALGEPFFPVLGSTDKLIF
DNA: TGTGCTCTTGGGGAACCGTTCTTCCCCGTACTGGGGAGCACCGATAAACTCATCTTT

V: TRDV2
D: TRDD3
J: TRDJ1
size: few
CDR3: CACDLVLGDTGITDKLIF
DNA: TGTGCCTGTGACTTAGTACTGGGGGATACGGGAATCACCGATAAACTCATCTTT

V: TRDV1
D: TRDD3
J: TRDJ1
size: large
CDR3: CALGDLMGILGYTDKLIF
DNA: TGTGCTCTTGGGGACTTAATGGGGATACTGGGCTACACCGATAAACTCATCTTT

V: TRAV29/DV5
D: TRDD3
J: TRDJ1
size: hyperexpanded
CDR3: CAAVGLPRHTGGYAPYTDKLIF
DNA: TGTGCAGCAGTCGGCCTTCCAAGGCATACTGGGGGATACGCACCGTACACCGATAAACTCATCTTT

V: TRDV1
D: TRDD3
J: TRDJ1
size: .
CDR3: CALGLLRCGDTGYTDKLIF
DNA: TGTGCTCTTGGGCTACTACGCTGTGGGGATACGGGGTACACCGATAAACTCATCTTT

V: TRDV2
D: TRDD3
J: TRDJ3
size: few
CDR3: CACDLVLGDTSGDTRQMFF
DNA: TGTGCCTGTGACTTAGTACTGGGGGATACGTCCGGGGACACCCGACAGATGTTTTTC

V: TRDV1
D: TRDD3
J: TRDJ1
size: hyperexpanded
CDR3: CALGALSPLRGYRGGTDKLIF
DNA: TGTGCTCTTGGGGCTCTTTCCCCTCTGAGGGGATACAGAGGCGGCACCGATAAACTCATCTTT